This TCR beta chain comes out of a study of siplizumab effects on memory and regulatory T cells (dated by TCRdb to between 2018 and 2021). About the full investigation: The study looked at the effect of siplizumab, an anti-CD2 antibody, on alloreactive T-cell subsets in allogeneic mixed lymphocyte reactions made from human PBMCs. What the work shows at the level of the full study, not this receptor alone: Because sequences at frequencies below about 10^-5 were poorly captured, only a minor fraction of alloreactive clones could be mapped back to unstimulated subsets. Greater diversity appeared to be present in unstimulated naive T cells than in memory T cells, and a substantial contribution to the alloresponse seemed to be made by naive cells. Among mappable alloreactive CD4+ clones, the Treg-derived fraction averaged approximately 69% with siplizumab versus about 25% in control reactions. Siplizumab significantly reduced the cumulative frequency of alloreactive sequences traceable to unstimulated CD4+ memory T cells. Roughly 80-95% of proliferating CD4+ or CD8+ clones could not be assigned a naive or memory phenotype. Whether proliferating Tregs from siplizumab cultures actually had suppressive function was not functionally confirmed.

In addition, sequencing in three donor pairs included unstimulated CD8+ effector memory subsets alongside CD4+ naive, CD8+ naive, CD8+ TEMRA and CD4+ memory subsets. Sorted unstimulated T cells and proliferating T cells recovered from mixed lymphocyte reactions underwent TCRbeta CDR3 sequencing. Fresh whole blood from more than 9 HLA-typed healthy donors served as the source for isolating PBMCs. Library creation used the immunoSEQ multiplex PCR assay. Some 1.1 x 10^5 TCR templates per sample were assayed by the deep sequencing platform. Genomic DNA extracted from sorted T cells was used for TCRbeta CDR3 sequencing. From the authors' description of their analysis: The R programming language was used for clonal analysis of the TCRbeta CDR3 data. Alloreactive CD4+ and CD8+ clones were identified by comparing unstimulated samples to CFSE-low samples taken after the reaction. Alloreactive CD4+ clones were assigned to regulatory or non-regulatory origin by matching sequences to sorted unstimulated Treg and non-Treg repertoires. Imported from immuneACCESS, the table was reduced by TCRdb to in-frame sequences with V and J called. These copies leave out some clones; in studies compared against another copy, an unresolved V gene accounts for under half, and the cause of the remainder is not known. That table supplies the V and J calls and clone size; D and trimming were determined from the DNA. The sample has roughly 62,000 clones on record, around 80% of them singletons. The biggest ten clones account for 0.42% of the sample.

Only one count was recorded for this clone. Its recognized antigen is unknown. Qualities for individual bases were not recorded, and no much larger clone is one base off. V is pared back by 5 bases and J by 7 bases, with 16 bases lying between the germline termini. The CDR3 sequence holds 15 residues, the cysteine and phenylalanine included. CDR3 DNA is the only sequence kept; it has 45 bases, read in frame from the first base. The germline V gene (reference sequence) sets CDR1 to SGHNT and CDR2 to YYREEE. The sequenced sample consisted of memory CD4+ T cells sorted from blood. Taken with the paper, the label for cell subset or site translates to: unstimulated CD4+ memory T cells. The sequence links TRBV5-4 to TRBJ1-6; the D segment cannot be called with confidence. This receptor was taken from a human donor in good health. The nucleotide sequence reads TGTGCCAGCAGTCCGACGCCTAACTACAATTCACCCCTCCACTTT. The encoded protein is CASSPTPNYNSPLHF.